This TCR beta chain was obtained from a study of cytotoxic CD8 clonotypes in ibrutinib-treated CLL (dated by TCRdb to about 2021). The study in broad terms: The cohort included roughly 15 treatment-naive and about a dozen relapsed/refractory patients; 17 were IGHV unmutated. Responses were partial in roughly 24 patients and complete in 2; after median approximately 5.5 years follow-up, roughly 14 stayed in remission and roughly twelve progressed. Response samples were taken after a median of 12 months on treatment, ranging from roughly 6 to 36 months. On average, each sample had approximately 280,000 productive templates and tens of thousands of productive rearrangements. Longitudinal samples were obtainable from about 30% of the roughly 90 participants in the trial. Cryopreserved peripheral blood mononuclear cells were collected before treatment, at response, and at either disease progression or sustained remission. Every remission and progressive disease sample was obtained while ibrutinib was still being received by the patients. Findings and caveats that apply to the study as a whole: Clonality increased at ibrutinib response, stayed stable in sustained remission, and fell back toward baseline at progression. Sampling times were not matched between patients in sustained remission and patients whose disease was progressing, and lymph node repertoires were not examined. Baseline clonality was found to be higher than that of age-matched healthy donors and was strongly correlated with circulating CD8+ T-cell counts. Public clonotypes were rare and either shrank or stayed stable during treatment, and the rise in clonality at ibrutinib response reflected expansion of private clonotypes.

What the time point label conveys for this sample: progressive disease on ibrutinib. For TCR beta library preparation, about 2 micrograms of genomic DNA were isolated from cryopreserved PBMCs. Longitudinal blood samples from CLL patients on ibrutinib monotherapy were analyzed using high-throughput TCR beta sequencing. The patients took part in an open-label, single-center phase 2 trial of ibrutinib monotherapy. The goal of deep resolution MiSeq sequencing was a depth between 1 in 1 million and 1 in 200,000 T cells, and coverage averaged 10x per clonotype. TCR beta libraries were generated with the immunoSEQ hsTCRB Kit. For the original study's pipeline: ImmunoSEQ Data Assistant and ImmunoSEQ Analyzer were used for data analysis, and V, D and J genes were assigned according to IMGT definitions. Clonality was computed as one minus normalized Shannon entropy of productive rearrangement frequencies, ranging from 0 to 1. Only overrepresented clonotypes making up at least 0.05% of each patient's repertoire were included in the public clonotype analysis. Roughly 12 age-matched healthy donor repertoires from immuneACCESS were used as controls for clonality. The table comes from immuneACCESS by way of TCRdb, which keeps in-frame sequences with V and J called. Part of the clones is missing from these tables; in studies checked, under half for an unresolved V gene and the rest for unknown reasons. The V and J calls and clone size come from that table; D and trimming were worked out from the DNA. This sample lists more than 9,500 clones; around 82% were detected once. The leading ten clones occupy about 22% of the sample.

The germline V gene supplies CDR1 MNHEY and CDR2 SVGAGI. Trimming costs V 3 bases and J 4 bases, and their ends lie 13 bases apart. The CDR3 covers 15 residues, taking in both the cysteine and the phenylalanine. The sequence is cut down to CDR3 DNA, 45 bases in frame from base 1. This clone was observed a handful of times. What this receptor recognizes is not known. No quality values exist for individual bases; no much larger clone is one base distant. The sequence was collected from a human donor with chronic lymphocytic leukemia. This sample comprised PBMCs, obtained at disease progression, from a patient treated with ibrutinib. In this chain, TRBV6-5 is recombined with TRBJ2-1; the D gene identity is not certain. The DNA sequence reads TGTGCCAGCAGTTATTCTGGGCAGCCATACAATGAGCAGTTCTTC. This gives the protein CASSYSGQPYNEQFF.